Listed below are T cell receptor beta chains from one sample, sequenced in a study of T cell changes during pregnancy in multiple sclerosis. Repertoires were generated with immunoSEQ multiplex PCR, while TCRdb's copy carries only in-frame clones and drops some. Of about 60,000 clones listed, about 92% were seen once; the top ten hold around 2.5%. The source was peripheral blood, collected in the first trimester of pregnancy. The source of these receptors is a female donor with multiple sclerosis, enrolled in a pregnancy study. Both conserved end residues are part of each CDR3. D genes are given only for firm matches.

d_call | v_call | cdr3_aa
NA | TRBV29-1 | CSVSTGSSYEQYF
NA | TRBV21-1 | CASSIKQGNTEAFF
TRBD1 | TRBV6-4 | CASNGQVGDSGNQPQHF
NA | TRBV4-3 | CASSRNTGNTEAFF
NA | TRBV4-3 | CASSQEGGWAPDEQYF
NA | TRBV5-5 | CASSQGGGGEKLFF
TRBD1 | TRBV6-5 | CASRRQGAAEAFF
NA | TRBV5-1 | CASSLSGATEQFF
TRBD1 | TRBV2 | CASSGEDRGYPEAFF
TRBD1 | TRBV19 | CAIGQDVGQPQHF
TRBD1 | TRBV6-6 | CASSETGIPYEQYF
NA | TRBV11-2 | CASSLAGREGEKLFF
NA | TRBV30 | CACLFWEHYGYTF
TRBD2 | TRBV10-2 | CASSGLAGVFTGELFF
NA | TRBV19 | CASSMLTAGYGYTF
NA | TRBV9 | CASSPRGLDNQPQHF
NA | TRBV4-2 | CASSQGEDYSGANVLTF
NA | TRBV11-3 | CASTYRGELFF
TRBD1 | TRBV13 | CASSLGTGGSYEQYF
NA | TRBV29-1 | CSVPPRGQIYNEQFF
TRBD2 | TRBV7-9 | CASSPTSGSPISYEQYF
NA | TRBV6-4 | CASRIRTYSYEQYF
NA | TRBV21-1 | CASSKFKGEGSSNQPQHF
NA | TRBV4-3 | CASSQDIVVTGELFF
NA | TRBV7-2 | CASSLAGTGAYEQYF
NA | TRBV5-1 | CASSLVPGMAFF
NA | TRBV30 | CAWSDPERQGNQPQHF
TRBD2 | TRBV10-3 | CAISDPSGRFADTQYF
TRBD1 | TRBV6-5 | CASTRTGGEQYF
NA | TRBV5-1 | CASSLGPGVGYGYTF
NA | TRBV30 | CACGVEGSTDTQYF
NA | TRBV27 | CASSPLLSNTEAFF
TRBD1 | TRBV28 | CASSLGTGVDTQYF
NA | TRBV5-1 | CASSLSPDNEQFF
TRBD1 | TRBV4-3 | CASSQSFPGTGSVLGGYTF
TRBD2 | TRBV6-1 | CASSEYSAGDGYEQFF
NA | TRBV4-1 | CASSQDLRRRARRPSYNEQFF
TRBD2 | TRBV6-4 | CASSREASTNEQFF
NA | TRBV28 | CASRLGYEQYF
NA | TRBV19 | CASSIVAGSGYEQYF
TRBD1 | TRBV2 | CASSEDRGRDQPQHF
TRBD1 | TRBV27 | CASSPLGTGYGNQPQHF